The 14 T cell receptor beta chains presented below share a single source sample, sequenced in a study of T cells in Graves' hyperthyroidism and ophthalmopathy. RNA transcripts yielded amplified TCR beta CDR3 regions. During a first-round RT-PCR of the TCR CDR3, the HTBI primer set was used. TCRdb reprocessed the multiplex PCR reads with MiXCR, giving one entry per CDR3 protein. The repertoire holds about 500,000 distinct CDR3 sequences, roughly 17% seen once, with around 17% in the top ten. Sequencing was done on a sample of blood. The receptors were sampled from a woman in her late teens or twenties with Graves' ophthalmopathy.

This clonotype appeared many times. V gene TRBV6-1 combines with J gene TRBJ2-1, with 9 bases matching TRBD2. CDR3 length: 14 amino acids. Germline CDR1 reads MNHNS; CDR2 reads SASEGT. V was pared by 6 bases and J by 7 bases, with 7 bases of the junction left unmatched. CDR3 amino acids: CASRNSGGANEQFF. Here the CDR3 DNA reads TGTGCCAGCAGGAATAGCGGGGGTGCAAATGAGCAGTTCTTC.

J is TRBJ2-3 and V is TRBV7-6, with D tentatively TRBD1 (6 bases). Trimming pared 2 bases from V and 4 bases from J, leaving 19 bases between. The CDR3 sequence is 17 residues long. From germline, CDR1 is SGHVS and CDR2 FNYEAQ. CDR3 sequence (DNA): TGTGCCAGCAGCTTACACTCAGGGGCGGTGAGGTCAGATACGCAGTATTTT. Its translation is CASSLHSGAVRSDTQYF.

The V gene is TRBV3-1, the J gene TRBJ2-1; TRBD2 is a possible D gene (7 bases). Germline V gene sequence: CDR1 LGHDT, CDR2 YNNKEL (reference sequence). There are 15 residues in the CDR3. V was cut by 2 bases and J by 3 bases, with 11 bases left in between. CDR3 bases: TGTGCCAGCAGCCAAAACAGGGAGGGCTACAATGAGCAGTTCTTC. Translation: CASSQNREGYNEQFF.

The J gene is TRBJ1-6, the V gene TRBV25-1, with TRBD1 matching 9 bases. Germline lookup yields CDR1 MGHDK and CDR2 SYGVNS. V gave up 10 bases and J gave up 5 bases; unmatched junction bases: 6. The CDR3 has 14 amino acids. CDR3 region: CATTTGGDNSPLHF. The CDR3 coding sequence is TGTGCCACCACGACAGGGGGAGATAATTCACCCCTCCACTTT. Using reference TRBV25-1 and TRBJ1-6 for the parts outside the CDR3, the full variable domain is EADIYQTPRYLVIGTGKKITLECSQTMGHDKMYWYQQDPGMELHLIHYSYGVNSTEKGDLSSESTVSRIRTEHFPLTLESARPSHTSQYLCATTTGGDNSPLHFGNGTRLTVT.

As concerns this clonotype: A read error is likely, as this CDR3 ends without the conserved phenylalanine or tryptophan. The rearrangement links TRBV15 to TRBJ1-1; no firm D call. Per germline, CDR1 LNHNV and CDR2 YYDKDF (reference sequence). The CDR3 has 12 amino acids. V was cut by 5 bases and J by 3 bases, with 7 bases left in between. The CDR3 DNA sequence: TGTGCCACCAGCCGAGGGTACACTGAAGCTTTCCTT. This translates into CATSRGYTEAFL.

This clonotype appeared a few times. The chain couples TRBV6-1 to TRBJ1-2, with a tentative D call TRBD1 (5 bases). Trimming stripped 7 bases from V and 4 bases from J, with 16 bases between. Germline V CDR1 and CDR2: MNHNS, SASEGT. This CDR3 is 14 amino acids long. The CDR3 coding sequence is TGTGCCAGCACCCTCAAATCAGGGCCCTATGGCTACACCTTC. This codes for CASTLKSGPYGYTF.

The V call is TRBV5-1, the J call TRBJ1-2; tentatively, D is TRBD1 (5 bases). Trimming cost V 3 bases and J 5 bases, with 23 bases left between them. The CDR3 is made up of 17 amino acids. Germline V gene sequence: CDR1 SGHRS, CDR2 YFSETQ. In nucleotides, the CDR3 is TGCGCCAGCAGCTCGGGTGGGCAGGGCCTTTTTCTATATGGCTACACCTTC. Its translation is CASSSGGQGLFLYGYTF.

This clonotype was detected ten times or more. The chain is built from TRBV27 and TRBJ1-1, with 8 bases fitting TRBD1. J was trimmed by 1 base and V by 2 bases; bases with no gene match: 6. The CDR3 extends over 16 amino acids. The germline V gene encodes CDR1 MNHEY and CDR2 SMNVEV (reference sequence). The CDR3 DNA reads as TGTGCCAGCAGTTTAAGGGGGGACAGGAGGAACACTGAAGCTTTCTTT. It specifies CASSLRGDRRNTEAFF.

This clonotype was found many times. The rearrangement links TRBV7-2 to TRBJ1-2; no clear D gene. CDR3 length: 14 residues. Trimming cost V 1 base and J 3 bases, with 9 bases left between them. Germline CDR1 SGHTA, CDR2 FQGNSA. Written as DNA, the CDR3 is TGTGCCAGCAGCTTAGTTGGGTCAGACTATGGCTACACCTTC. Translating gives CASSLVGSDYGYTF.

This clonotype was counted a few times. This rearrangement joins TRBV5-5 to TRBJ1-2; TRBD1 agrees at 7 bases. The V and J ends lost 2 bases and 3 bases, in that order; junction bases with no gene match: 10. The CDR3 length is 16 residues. CDR1 is SGHKS and CDR2 is YYEKEE in the germline V gene (reference sequence). The chain's CDR3 is CASSFSLQGSDYGYTF. CDR3 DNA sequence: TGTGCCAGCAGCTTTTCCCTACAGGGGTCTGACTATGGCTACACCTTC.

This clonotype was counted ten times or more. The chain is built from TRBV6-2 or TRBV6-3 and TRBJ1-1; the match to TRBD1 covers 8 bases. CDR1 is MNHEY and CDR2 is SVGEGT in the germline V gene. V lost 6 bases and J lost 5; bases outside the gene matches: 11. The CDR3 covers 15 residues. CDR3 coding DNA: TGTGCCAGCAGCCCCGGGACAGGCTCGGGGACTGAAGCTTTCTTT. This gives the protein CASSPGTGSGTEAFF.

This clonotype appeared a few times. The genes are TRBV20-1 and TRBJ2-3; 10 nucleotides match TRBD1. The ends lost 3 bases at V and 4 bases at J; junction bases unmatched: 4. CDR1 and CDR2 (germline): DFQATT, SNEGSKA (reference sequence). The CDR3 consists of 14 residues. DNA for the CDR3: TGCAGTGCTAGCGGACAGGGGGGTGCAGATACGCAGTATTTT. Translation gives CSASGQGGADTQYF.

This clonotype was observed many times. V gene TRBV7-2 combines with J gene TRBJ2-1; D remains unclear. Germline V CDR1 and CDR2: SGHTA, FQGNSA. The V end lost 0 bases, the J end lost 7 bases, and 7 bases lay between the germline ends. The CDR3 has 13 amino acids. The CDR3 sequence: CASSLARKNEQFF. CDR3 DNA sequence: TGTGCCAGCAGCTTAGCGCGGAAAAATGAGCAGTTCTTC.

This clonotype was counted at least ten times. The chain links TRBV28 to TRBJ2-4; D might be TRBD2 (7 bases). This CDR3 contains 14 residues. Germline CDR1 reads MDHEN; CDR2 reads SYDVKM. Between the trimmed V and J ends, which lost 2 bases and 4 bases, there was a span of 9 bases. The CDR3 loop reads CASSLGGAKNIQYF. DNA of the CDR3: TGTGCCAGCAGTTTAGGGGGGGCTAAAAACATTCAGTACTTC.